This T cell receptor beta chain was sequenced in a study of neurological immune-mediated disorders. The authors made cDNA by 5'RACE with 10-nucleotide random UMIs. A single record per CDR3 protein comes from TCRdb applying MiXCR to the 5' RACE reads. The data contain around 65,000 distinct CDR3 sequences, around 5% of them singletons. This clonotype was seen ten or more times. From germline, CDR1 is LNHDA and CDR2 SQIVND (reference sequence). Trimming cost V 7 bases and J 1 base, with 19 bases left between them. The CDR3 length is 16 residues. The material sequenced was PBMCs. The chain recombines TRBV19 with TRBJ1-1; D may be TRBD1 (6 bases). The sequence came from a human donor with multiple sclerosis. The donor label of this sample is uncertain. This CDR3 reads CASKPGGGPWNTEAFF. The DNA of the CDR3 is TGTGCCAGTAAACCTGGGGGGGGCCCTTGGAACACTGAAGCTTTCTTT.